Sequencing of this T cell receptor beta chain was carried out in a study of cytomegalovirus exposure and HLA in healthy donors. Study-level findings and limits: In a later analysis, at a false discovery rate of 0.05, 15,000 to 20,000 TCR beta sequences matched HLA alleles. Of the V segments, some could not be distinguished, including TRBV6-2 and TRBV6-3, and were excluded.

PCR amplification relied on 60 Vbeta primers (plus 13 Jbeta primers). TCRdb's table, derived via immunoSEQ multiplex PCR, lists solely in-frame clones and lacks some. The data show about 68,000 clones, approximately 78% seen once. Comments on this clone: Its antigen remains unidentified.

This CDR3 region has 14 residues. V gave up 1 base and J gave up 4 bases; unmatched junction bases: 2. Looked up from germline, CDR1 is MNHNY and CDR2 is SVGAGI (reference sequence). J is TRBJ1-2 and V is TRBV6-6; TRBD1 agrees at 8 bases. The source material was PBMCs. This TCR derives from a human donor in good health. The CDR3 DNA follows: TGTGCCAGCAGTTACTTGACAGGGGCCTATGGCTACACCTTC. It specifies CASSYLTGAYGYTF.